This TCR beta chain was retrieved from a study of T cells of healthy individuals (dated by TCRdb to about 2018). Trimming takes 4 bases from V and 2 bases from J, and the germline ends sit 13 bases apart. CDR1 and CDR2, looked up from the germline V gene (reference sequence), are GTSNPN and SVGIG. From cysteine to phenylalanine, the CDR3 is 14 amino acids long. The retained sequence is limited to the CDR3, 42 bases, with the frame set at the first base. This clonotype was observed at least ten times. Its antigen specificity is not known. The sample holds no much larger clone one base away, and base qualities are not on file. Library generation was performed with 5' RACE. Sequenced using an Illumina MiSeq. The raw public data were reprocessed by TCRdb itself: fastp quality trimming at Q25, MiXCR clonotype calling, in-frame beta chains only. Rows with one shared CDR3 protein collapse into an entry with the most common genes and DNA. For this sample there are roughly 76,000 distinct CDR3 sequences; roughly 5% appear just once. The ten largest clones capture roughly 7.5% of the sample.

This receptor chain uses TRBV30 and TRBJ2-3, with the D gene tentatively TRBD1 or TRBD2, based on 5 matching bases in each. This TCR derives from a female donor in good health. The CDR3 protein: CAWNLPGTTDTQYF. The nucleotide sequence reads TGTGCCTGGAATCTCCCAGGGACCACAGATACGCAGTATTTT.